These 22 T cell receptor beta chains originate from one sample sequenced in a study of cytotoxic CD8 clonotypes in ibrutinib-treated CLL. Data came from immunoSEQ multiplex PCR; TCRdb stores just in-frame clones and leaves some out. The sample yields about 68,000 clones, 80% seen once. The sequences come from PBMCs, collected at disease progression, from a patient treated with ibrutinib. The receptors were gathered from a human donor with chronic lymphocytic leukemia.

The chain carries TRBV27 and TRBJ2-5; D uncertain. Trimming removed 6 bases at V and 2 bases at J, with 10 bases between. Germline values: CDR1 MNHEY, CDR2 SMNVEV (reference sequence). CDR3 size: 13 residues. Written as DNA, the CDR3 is TGTGCCAGCAGCCGGACCGCACAAGAGACCCAGTACTTC. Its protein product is CASSRTAQETQYF.

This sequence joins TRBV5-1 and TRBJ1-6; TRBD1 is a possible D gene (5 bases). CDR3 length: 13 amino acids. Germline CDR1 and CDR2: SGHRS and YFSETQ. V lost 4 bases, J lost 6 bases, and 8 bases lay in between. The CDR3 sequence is CASSLDSNSPLHF. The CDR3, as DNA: TGCGCCAGCAGCCTTGACAGTAATTCACCCCTCCACTTT.

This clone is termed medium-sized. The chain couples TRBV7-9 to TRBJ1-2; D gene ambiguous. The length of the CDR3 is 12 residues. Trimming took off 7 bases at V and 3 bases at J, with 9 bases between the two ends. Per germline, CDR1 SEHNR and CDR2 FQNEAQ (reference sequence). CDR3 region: CASNNAYYGYTF. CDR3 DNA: TGTGCCAGCAACAATGCTTACTATGGCTACACCTTC.

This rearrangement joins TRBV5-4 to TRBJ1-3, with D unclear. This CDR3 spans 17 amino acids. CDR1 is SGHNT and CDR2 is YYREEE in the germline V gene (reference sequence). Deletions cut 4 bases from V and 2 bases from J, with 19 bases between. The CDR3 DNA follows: TGTGCCAGCAGCCCCGGGCCAACCCGAGGGACTGGAAACACCATATATTTT. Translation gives CASSPGPTRGTGNTIYF.

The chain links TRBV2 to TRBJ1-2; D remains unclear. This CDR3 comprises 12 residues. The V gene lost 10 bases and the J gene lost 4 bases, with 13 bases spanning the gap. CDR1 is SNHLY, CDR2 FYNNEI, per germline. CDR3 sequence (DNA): TGTGCCACCAAAGGGAGCAGCTATGGCTACACCTTC. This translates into CATKGSSYGYTF. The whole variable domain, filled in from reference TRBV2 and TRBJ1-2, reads EPEVTQTPSHQVTQMGQEVILRCVPISNHLYFYWYRQILGQKVEFLVSFYNNEISEKSEIFDDQFSVERPDGSNFTLKIRSTKLEDSAMYFCATKGSSYGYTFGSGTRLTVV.

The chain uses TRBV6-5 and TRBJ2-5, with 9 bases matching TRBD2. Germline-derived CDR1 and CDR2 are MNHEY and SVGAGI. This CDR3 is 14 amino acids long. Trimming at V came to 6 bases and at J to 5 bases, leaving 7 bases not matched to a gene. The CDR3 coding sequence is TGTGCCAGCAGCCCGGGACTAGCCGTTGAGACCCAGTACTTC. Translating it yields CASSPGLAVETQYF.

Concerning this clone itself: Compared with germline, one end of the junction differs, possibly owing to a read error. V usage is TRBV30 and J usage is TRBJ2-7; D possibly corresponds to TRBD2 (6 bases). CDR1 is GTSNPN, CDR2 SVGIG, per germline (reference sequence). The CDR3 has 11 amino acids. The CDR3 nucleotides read TGTGCCTGGAGTGTTGCGCGGGAAGCCCACTTC. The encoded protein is CAWSVAREAHF. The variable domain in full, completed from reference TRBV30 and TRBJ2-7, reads SQTIHQWPATLVQPVGSPLSLECTVEGTSNPNLYWYRQAAGRGLQLLFYSVGIGQISSEVPQNLSASRPQDRQFILSSKKLLLSDSGFYLCAWSVAREAHFGPGTRLTVT.

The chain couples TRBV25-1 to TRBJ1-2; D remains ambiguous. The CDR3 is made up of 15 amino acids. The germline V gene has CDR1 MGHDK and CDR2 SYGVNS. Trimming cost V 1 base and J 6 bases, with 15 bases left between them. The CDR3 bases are TGTGCCAGCAGTGAATCCCCGGGTCTAGGGAATGGCTACACCTTC. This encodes CASSESPGLGNGYTF.

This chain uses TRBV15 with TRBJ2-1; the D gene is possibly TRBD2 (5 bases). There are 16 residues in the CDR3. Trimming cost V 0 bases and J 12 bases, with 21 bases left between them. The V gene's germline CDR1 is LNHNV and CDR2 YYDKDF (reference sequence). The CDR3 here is CATSRDIEDWLGSQFF. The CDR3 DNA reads TGTGCCACCAGCAGAGATATCGAGGACTGGTTAGGGTCGCAGTTCTTC.

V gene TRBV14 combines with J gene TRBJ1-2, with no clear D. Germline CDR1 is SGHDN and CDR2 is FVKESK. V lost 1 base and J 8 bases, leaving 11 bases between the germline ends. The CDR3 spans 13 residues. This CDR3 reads CASSQVTAGGYTF. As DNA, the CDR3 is TGTGCCAGCAGCCAAGTGACGGCCGGGGGCTACACCTTC. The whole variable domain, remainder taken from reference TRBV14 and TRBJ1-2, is EAGVTQFPSHSVIEKGQTVTLRCDPISGHDNLYWYRRVMGKEIKFLLHFVKESKQDESGMPNNRFLAERTGGTYSTLKVQPAELEDSGVYFCASSQVTAGGYTFGSGTRLTVV.

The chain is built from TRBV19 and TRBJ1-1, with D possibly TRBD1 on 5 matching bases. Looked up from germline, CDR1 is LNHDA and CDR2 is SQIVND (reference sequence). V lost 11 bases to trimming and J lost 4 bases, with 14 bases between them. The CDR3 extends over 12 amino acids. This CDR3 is CARNPRVTEAFF. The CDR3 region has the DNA TGTGCCCGTAACCCCAGGGTCACTGAAGCTTTCTTT.

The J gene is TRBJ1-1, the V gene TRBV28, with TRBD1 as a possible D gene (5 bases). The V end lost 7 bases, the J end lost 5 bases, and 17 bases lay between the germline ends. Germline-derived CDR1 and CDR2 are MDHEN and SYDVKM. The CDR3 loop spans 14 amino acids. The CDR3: CASTGIGAVTEAFF. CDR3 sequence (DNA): TGTGCCAGCACTGGGATCGGGGCGGTGACTGAAGCTTTCTTT.

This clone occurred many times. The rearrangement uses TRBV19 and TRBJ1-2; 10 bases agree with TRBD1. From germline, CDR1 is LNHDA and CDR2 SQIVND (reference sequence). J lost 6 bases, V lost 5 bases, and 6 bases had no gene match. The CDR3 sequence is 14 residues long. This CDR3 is CASSAGQGYNGYTF. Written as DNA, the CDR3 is TGTGCCAGTAGTGCGGGACAGGGGTACAATGGCTACACCTTC.

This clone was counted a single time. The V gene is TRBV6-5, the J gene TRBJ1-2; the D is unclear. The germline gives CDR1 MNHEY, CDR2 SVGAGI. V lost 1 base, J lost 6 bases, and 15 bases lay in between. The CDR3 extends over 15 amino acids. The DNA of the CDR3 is TGTGCCAGCAGTTACTGGGGAAGAAGGATGAATGGCTACACCTTC. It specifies CASSYWGRRMNGYTF.

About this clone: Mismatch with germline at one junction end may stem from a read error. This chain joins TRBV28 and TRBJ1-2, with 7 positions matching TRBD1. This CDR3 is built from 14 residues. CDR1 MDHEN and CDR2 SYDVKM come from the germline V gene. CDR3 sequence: CASTLDRVDYSYTF. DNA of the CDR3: TGTGCCAGCACCCTCGACAGGGTTGACTATAGCTACACCTTC.

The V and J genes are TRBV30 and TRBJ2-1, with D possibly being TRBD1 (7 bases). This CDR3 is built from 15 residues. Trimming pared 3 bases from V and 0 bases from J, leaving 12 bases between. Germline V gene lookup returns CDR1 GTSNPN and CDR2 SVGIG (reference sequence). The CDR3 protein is CAWRAGTVSYNEQFF. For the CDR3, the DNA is TGTGCCTGGAGGGCGGGGACAGTCTCCTACAATGAGCAGTTCTTC.

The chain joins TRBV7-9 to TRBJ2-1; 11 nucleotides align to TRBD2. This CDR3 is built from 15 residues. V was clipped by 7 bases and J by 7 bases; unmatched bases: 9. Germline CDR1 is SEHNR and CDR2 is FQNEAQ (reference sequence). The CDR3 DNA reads TGTGCCAGCACCTTGGGTCCTAGCGGGAGGAATGAGCAGTTCTTC. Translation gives CASTLGPSGRNEQFF.

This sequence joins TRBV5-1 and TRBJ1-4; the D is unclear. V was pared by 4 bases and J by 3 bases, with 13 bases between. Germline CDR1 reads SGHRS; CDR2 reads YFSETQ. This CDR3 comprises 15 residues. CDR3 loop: CASSPSGYANEKLFF. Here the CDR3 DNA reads TGCGCCAGCAGCCCTTCGGGCTATGCTAATGAAAAACTGTTTTTT.

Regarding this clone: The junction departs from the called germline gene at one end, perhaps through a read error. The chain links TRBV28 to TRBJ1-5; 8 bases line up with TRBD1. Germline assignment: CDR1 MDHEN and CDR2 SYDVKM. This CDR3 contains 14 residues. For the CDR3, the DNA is TGTGCCAGCAGTCCGGCAGGGGGCAAGCAGCCCCAGCATTTT. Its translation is CASSPAGGKQPQHF. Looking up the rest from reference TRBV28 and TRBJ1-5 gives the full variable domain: DVKVTQSSRYLVKRTGEKVFLECVQDMDHENMFWYRQDPGLGLRLIYFSYDVKMKEKGDIPEGYSVSREKKERFSLILESASTNQTSMYLCASSPAGGKQPQHFGDGTRLSIL.

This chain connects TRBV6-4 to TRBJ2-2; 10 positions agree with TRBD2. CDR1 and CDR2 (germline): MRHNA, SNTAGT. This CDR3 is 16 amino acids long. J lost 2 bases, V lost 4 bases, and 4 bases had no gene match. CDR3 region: CASSGAGGINTGELFF. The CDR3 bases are TGTGCCAGCAGTGGAGCGGGGGGGATAAACACCGGGGAGCTGTTTTTT.

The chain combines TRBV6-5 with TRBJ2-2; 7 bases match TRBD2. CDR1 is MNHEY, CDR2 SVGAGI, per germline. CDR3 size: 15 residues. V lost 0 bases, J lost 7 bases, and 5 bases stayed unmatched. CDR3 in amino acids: CASSYSGLVFGELFF. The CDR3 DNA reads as TGTGCCAGCAGTTACTCCGGACTAGTTTTCGGGGAGCTGTTTTTT.

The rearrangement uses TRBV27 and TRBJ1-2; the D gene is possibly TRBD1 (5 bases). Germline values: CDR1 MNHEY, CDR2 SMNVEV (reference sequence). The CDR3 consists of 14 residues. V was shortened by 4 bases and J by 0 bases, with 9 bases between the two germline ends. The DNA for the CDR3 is TGTGCCAGCAGTTGGGGACGGACTAACTATGGCTACACCTTC. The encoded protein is CASSWGRTNYGYTF.